The 7 T cell receptor beta chains below were found in one sample sequenced in a study of OX40 agonist ivuxolimab in advanced cancers. Assay used: immunoSEQ multiplex PCR; TCRdb lists only in-frame clones, some missing. The table shows over 90,000 clones, with around 85% occurring only once. The sample was CD4+ or CD8+ T cells sorted from blood, taken in a trial of the OX40 agonist ivuxolimab. These receptor sequences come from an adult with an advanced solid tumor such as melanoma, head and neck, liver or kidney cancer.

The chain has TRBV11-3 and TRBJ2-1, with D possibly matching TRBD1 (7 bases). The germline gives CDR1 SGHNT, CDR2 YENEEA. The CDR3 runs to 16 residues. Deletions cut 2 bases from V and 6 bases from J, with 17 bases between. In DNA form, the CDR3 reads TGTGCCAGCAGCTTAAACGTCTGGCAGGGGGGCAATGAGCAGTTCTTC. Translating it yields CASSLNVWQGGNEQFF. Full variable domain (remainder filled in from reference TRBV11-3 and TRBJ2-1): EAGVVQSPRYKIIEKKQPVAFWCNPISGHNTLYWYLQNLGQGPELLIRYENEEAVDDSQLPKDRFSAERLKGVDSTLKIQPAELGDSAVYLCASSLNVWQGGNEQFFGPGTRLTVL.

V and J are TRBV6-1 and TRBJ2-5; D is ambiguous. The V gene's germline CDR1 is MNHNS and CDR2 SASEGT. Trimming stripped 3 bases from V and 4 bases from J, with 9 bases between. This CDR3 has 13 residues. The CDR3: CASSEGRVETQYF. As DNA, the CDR3 is TGTGCCAGCAGTGAGGGTCGGGTAGAGACCCAGTACTTC.

This chain joins TRBV6-1 and TRBJ2-1; 8 positions agree with TRBD2. In germline, CDR1 is MNHNS, CDR2 SASEGT. The CDR3 has 14 amino acids. Trimming removed 2 bases from V and 5 bases from J; junction bases left unmatched: 2. The CDR3 loop is CASSELAGHNEQFF. CDR3 coding DNA: TGTGCCAGCAGTGAACTAGCGGGCCACAATGAGCAGTTCTTC.

CDR3 DNA sequence: TGTGCCTCCAAGGACTTCGATAATTCACCCCTCCACTTT. Its protein is CASKDFDNSPLHF. V gene TRBV30 combines with J gene TRBJ1-6; D gene ambiguous. V lost 7 bases, J lost 5 bases, and 12 bases lay in between. The CDR3 length is 13 residues. Per germline, CDR1 GTSNPN and CDR2 SVGIG (reference sequence).

This chain joins TRBV7-9 and TRBJ1-4; 8 bases map to TRBD1. The CDR3 has 15 residues. Unmatched junction bases numbered 9, after V lost 5 bases and J lost 7 bases. Germline loops: CDR1 SEHNR, CDR2 FQNEAQ (reference sequence). The CDR3 DNA reads as TGTGCCAGCAGCCCCCAGGGGGCGCGGAGTGAAAAACTGTTTTTT. This encodes CASSPQGARSEKLFF.

The chain is built from TRBV27 and TRBJ2-1; D is ambiguous. V was shortened by 2 bases and J by 2 bases, with 10 bases between the two germline ends. Germline V gene lookup returns CDR1 MNHEY and CDR2 SMNVEV (reference sequence). The CDR3 contains 15 residues. The CDR3 DNA follows: TGTGCCAGCAGTTTAGGGGTCACGGCCTACAATGAGCAGTTCTTC. Its protein product is CASSLGVTAYNEQFF.

CDR3 nucleotide sequence: TGTGCCAGCAGCTTAGGCCGCTATAGTGAGCAGTTCTTC. Protein product: CASSLGRYSEQFF. The J gene is TRBJ2-1, the V gene TRBV11-3; D gene unclear. This CDR3 has 13 residues. Germline V CDR1 and CDR2: SGHNT, YENEEA. Between the trimmed V and J ends, which lost 1 base and 9 bases, there was a span of 10 bases.